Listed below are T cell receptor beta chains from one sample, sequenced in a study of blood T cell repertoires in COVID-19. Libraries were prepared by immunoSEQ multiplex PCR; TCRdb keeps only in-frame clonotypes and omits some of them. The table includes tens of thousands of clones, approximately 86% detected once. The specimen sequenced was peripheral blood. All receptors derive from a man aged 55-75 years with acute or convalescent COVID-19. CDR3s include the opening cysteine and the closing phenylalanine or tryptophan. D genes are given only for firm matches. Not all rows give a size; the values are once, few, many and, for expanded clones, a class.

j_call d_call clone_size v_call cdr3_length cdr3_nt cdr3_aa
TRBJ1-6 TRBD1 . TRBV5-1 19 TGCGCCAGCAGCCCCGACAGGGGGCGATTGCCTATTAATAATTCACCCCTCCACTTT CASSPDRGRLPINNSPLHF
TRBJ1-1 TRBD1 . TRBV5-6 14 TGTGCCAGCAGCCCCGCAGGGGGTGGGACTGAAGCTTTCTTT CASSPAGGGTEAFF
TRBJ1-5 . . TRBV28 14 TGTGCCAGCAGTTCAGGGAATAGCAATCAGCCCCAGCATTTT CASSSGNSNQPQHF
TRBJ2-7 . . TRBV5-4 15 TGTGCCAGCAGCTTGGGACAGCACGTCTCCTACGAGCAGTACTTC CASSLGQHVSYEQYF
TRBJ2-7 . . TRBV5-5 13 TGTGCCAGCAGCTCGCGGTCTTCCTACGAGCAGTACTTC CASSSRSSYEQYF
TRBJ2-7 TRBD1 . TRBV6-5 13 TGTGCCAGCAGTTACGACAGGGCCTACGAGCAGTACTTC CASSYDRAYEQYF
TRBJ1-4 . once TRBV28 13 TGTGCCACCGGGACTCCGAATAATGAAAAACTGTTTTTT CATGTPNNEKLFF
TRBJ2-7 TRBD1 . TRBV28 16 TGTGCCAGCAGTTTAGGGGGACAGGGGAAGAACTACGAGCAGTACTTC CASSLGGQGKNYEQYF
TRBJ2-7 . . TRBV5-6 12 TGTGCCAGCAGCTCTGCAGGGCACGAGCAGTACTTC CASSSAGHEQYF
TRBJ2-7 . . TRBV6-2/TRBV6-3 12 TGTGCCAGCAGTGGACAATCCTACGAGCAGTACTTC CASSGQSYEQYF
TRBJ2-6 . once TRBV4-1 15 TGCGCCAGCAGCCACCAGGAATCTGGGGCCAACGTCCTGACTTTC CASSHQESGANVLTF
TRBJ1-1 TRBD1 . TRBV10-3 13 TGTGCCATCAGCATGACAGGGATGGGTGAAGCTTTCTTT CAISMTGMGEAFF
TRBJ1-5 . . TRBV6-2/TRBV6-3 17 TGTGCCAGCAGTTACGCGTTTACCCTATATAGCAATCAGCCCCAGCATTTT CASSYAFTLYSNQPQHF
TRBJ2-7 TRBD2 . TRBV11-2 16 TGTGCCAGCAGCCAAATTCAAGCGGGGGGGTACCACGAGCAGTACTTC CASSQIQAGGYHEQYF
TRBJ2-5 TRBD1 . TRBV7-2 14 TGTGCCAGCAGCCTACAGGGGCACCAAGAGACCCAGTACTTC CASSLQGHQETQYF
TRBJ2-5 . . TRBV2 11 TGTGCCAGCAGGGAAGTAAATACCCAGTACTTC CASREVNTQYF
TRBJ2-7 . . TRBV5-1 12 TGCGCCAGCAGGGAACAGAGCTACGAGCAGTACTTC CASREQSYEQYF
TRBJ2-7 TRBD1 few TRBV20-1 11 TGCAGTGCTAAACAGGGGAACGAGCAGTACTTC CSAKQGNEQYF
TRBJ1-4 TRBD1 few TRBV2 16 TGTGCCAGCAGTGAAGATCCAGGGGGCGTTTTGGAAAAACTGTTTTTT CASSEDPGGVLEKLFF
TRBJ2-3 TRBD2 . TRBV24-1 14 TGTGCCACCAGTGTGACTAGCGAAGGGGAAACGCAGTATTTT CATSVTSEGETQYF
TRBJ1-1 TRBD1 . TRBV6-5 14 TGTGCCAGCAGTCAGGGGGCTCTATGGACTGAAGCTTTCTTT CASSQGALWTEAFF
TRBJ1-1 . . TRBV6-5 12 TGTGCCAGCAGTTACCCCGACACTGAAGCTTTCTTT CASSYPDTEAFF
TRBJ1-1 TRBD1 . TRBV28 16 TGTGCCAGCAGTTCCTACGGGACAGGGGTGGGCACTGAAGCTTTCTTT CASSSYGTGVGTEAFF
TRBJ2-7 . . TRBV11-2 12 TGTGCCAGCAGGCAGGGCCCCTACGAGCAGTACTTC CASRQGPYEQYF
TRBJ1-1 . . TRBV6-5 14 TGTGCCAGCAGTTACTCCGGGGGTTACACTGAAGCTTTCTTT CASSYSGGYTEAFF
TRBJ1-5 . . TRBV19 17 TGTGCCAGTAGTACCCCTACTGACAGAGCCAATAATCAGCCCCAGCATTTT CASSTPTDRANNQPQHF
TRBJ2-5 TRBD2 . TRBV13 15 TGTGCCAGCAGCTACCTAGCGGGGGGTGCAGAGACCCAGTACTTC CASSYLAGGAETQYF
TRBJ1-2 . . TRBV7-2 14 TGTGCCAGCAGCCCTAGCGGGGTAAACTATGGCTACACCTTC CASSPSGVNYGYTF
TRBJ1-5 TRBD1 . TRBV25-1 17 TGTGCCAGCGAATTAGAGAGGGACAGGGTCGTCAATCAGCCCCAGCATTTT CASELERDRVVNQPQHF